A selection of T cell receptor beta chains follows, all from one sample in a study of blood T cell repertoires in COVID-19. Clones were read by immunoSEQ multiplex PCR, and TCRdb kept only the in-frame ones, dropping some. In the table there are some 130,000 clones, roughly 84% of which are singletons. Input material: peripheral blood. The receptors come from a woman in her twenties or thirties who had recovered from COVID-19. The CDR3 runs from the conserved cysteine through the conserved F or W. The D gene is left open where the match is weak. Expanded clones are given a class, and other clones once, few, many or no size at all.

TRBJ2-1 | . | many | TRBV27 | CASSIQGDNEQFF | TGTGCCAGCAGTATACAGGGAGACAATGAGCAGTTCTTC
TRBJ2-7 | TRBD1 | . | TRBV6-5 | CASRRDSSYEQYF | TGTGCCAGCAGGAGGGACAGCTCCTACGAGCAGTACTTC
TRBJ1-2 | TRBD1 | once | TRBV19 | CASLNSLGTGTNYGYTF | TGTGCCAGCCTAAACAGCCTAGGGACAGGGACGAACTATGGCTACACCTTC
TRBJ2-5 | . | . | TRBV6-5 | CASSYQGWGTQYF | TGTGCCAGCAGTTACCAGGGGTGGGGGACCCAGTACTTC
TRBJ2-7 | TRBD2 | . | TRBV7-6 | CASSLVSGISYEQYF | TGTGCCAGCAGCTTAGTGAGCGGGATTAGCTACGAGCAGTACTTC
TRBJ2-5 | TRBD1 | . | TRBV9 | CASSVDRGETQYF | TGTGCCAGCAGCGTAGACAGGGGAGAGACCCAGTACTTC
TRBJ1-2 | . | . | TRBV3-1/TRBV3-2 | CASSAGAGGYTF | TGTGCCAGCAGCGCGGGGGCGGGAGGCTACACCTTC
TRBJ2-7 | . | . | TRBV25-1 | CASRGLYYEQYF | TGTGCCAGCAGGGGACTGTACTACGAGCAGTACTTC
TRBJ1-2 | TRBD1 | . | TRBV19 | CASSLEDRGLGYGYTF | TGTGCCAGTAGTTTGGAAGACAGGGGGCTGGGCTATGGCTATACCTTC
TRBJ1-2 | TRBD1 | . | TRBV5-4 | CASDRQGGGGYTF | TGTGCCAGCGATCGACAGGGGGGAGGCGGCTACACCTTC
TRBJ2-1 | TRBD1 | . | TRBV19 | CASSIRGQGFNEQFF | TGTGCCAGTAGTATTAGAGGACAGGGCTTTAATGAGCAGTTCTTC
TRBJ2-7 | . | . | TRBV6-5 | CASSYSRGYGYEQYF | TGTGCCAGCAGTTACTCGCGGGGATATGGCTACGAGCAGTACTTC
TRBJ1-1 | . | . | TRBV21-1 | CASKTRSEAFF | TGTGCCAGCAAAACAAGATCTGAAGCTTTCTTT
TRBJ2-6 | TRBD2 | . | TRBV5-1 | CASSIKGLGDSGANVLTF | TGCGCCAGCAGCATAAAAGGACTAGGGGATTCTGGGGCCAACGTCCTGACTTTC
TRBJ2-2 | TRBD1 | . | TRBV5-4 | CASSSSRDRGTGELFF | TGTGCCAGCAGCTCATCCCGGGACAGGGGAACCGGGGAGCTGTTTTTT
TRBJ2-7 | TRBD2 | . | TRBV2 | CASSPVLAGGYEQYF | TGTGCCAGCAGCCCCGTACTAGCGGGGGGCTACGAGCAGTACTTC
TRBJ2-3 | . | . | TRBV5-1 | CASRVEGASTDTQYF | TGCGCCAGCAGAGTAGAAGGGGCGAGCACAGATACGCAGTATTTT
TRBJ2-1 | TRBD1 | . | TRBV3-1/TRBV3-2 | CASSQADRDRHNEQFF | TGTGCCAGCAGCCAAGCTGACAGGGACAGACACAATGAGCAGTTCTTC
TRBJ2-1 | TRBD1 | . | TRBV19 | CASSKGTGTIDEQFF | TGTGCCAGTAGTAAAGGGACAGGGACAATCGATGAGCAGTTCTTC
TRBJ2-7 | TRBD2 | . | TRBV3-1/TRBV3-2 | CASSPGLAGLYEQYF | TGTGCCAGCAGCCCGGGACTAGCGGGCCTCTACGAGCAGTACTTC
TRBJ2-1 | TRBD2 | . | TRBV3-1/TRBV3-2 | CASSLPWASGRNEQFF | TGTGCCAGCAGCCTCCCATGGGCTAGCGGGAGAAATGAGCAGTTCTTC
TRBJ1-2 | . | . | TRBV6-6 | CASSYARAVGADGYTF | TGTGCCAGCAGTTACGCTCGGGCGGTGGGGGCTGATGGCTACACCTTC
TRBJ2-7 | TRBD1 | . | TRBV5-4 | CASSFGTDEQYF | TGTGCCAGCAGCTTTGGGACAGACGAGCAGTACTTC
TRBJ2-2 | TRBD1 | many | TRBV5-1 | CASRTGVSNTGELFF | TGCGCCAGCAGGACAGGGGTATCGAACACCGGGGAGCTGTTTTTT
TRBJ2-1 | TRBD2 | few | TRBV27 | CASRVQAGVTYNEQFF | TGTGCCAGCAGGGTACAAGCGGGAGTAACCTACAATGAGCAGTTCTTC
TRBJ1-6 | TRBD1 | many | TRBV6-5 | CASSAGQYNSPLHF | TGTGCCAGCAGCGCGGGACAGTATAATTCACCCCTCCACTTT
TRBJ2-1 | . | . | TRBV2 | CASSLLGGSYNEQFF | TGTGCCAGCAGTTTGCTGGGGGGCTCCTACAATGAGCAGTTCTTC
TRBJ2-3 | TRBD2 | . | TRBV2 | CASSQGLARSDTQYF | TGTGCCAGCAGTCAGGGACTAGCCCGTTCAGATACGCAGTATTTT
TRBJ1-2 | TRBD1 | . | TRBV7-3 | CASSFDLTGRSYTF | TGTGCCAGCAGCTTCGACTTGACAGGGCGAAGCTACACCTTC
TRBJ2-7 | . | . | TRBV3-1/TRBV3-2 | CASSPASYEQYF | TGTGCCAGCAGCCCGGCTAGCTACGAGCAGTACTTC
TRBJ2-3 | TRBD2 | . | TRBV5-1 | CASSSPGGTQYF | TGCGCCAGCAGCTCCCCGGGGGGTACGCAGTATTTT
TRBJ2-4 | . | . | TRBV5-1 | CASSSSKNIQYF | TGCGCCAGCAGCTCATCCAAAAACATTCAGTACTTC
TRBJ1-3 | . | . | TRBV6-6 | CASSPSAGNTIYF | TGTGCCAGCAGTCCGTCGGCTGGAAACACCATATATTTT
TRBJ1-1 | . | . | TRBV27 | CASSLRRGTEAFF | TGTGCCAGCAGTTTACGCAGGGGCACTGAAGCTTTCTTT
TRBJ2-7 | TRBD2 | . | TRBV14 | CASSQDRGSGGLYEQYF | TGTGCCAGCAGCCAAGATAGGGGTAGCGGGGGCCTCTACGAGCAGTACTTC
TRBJ1-1 | . | . | TRBV10-2 | CASSDQTWGAGTEAFF | TGCGCCAGCAGTGACCAGACATGGGGCGCAGGTACTGAAGCTTTCTTT
TRBJ2-6 | TRBD2 | . | TRBV11-2 | CASSFLPGTSGSRANVLTF | TGTGCCAGCAGCTTTTTACCCGGGACTAGCGGGAGTAGGGCCAACGTCCTGACTTTC
TRBJ2-7 | . | . | TRBV5-5 | CASSLGGPSYEQYF | TGTGCCAGCAGCTTGGGAGGTCCCTCCTACGAGCAGTACTTC
TRBJ1-1 | TRBD1 | . | TRBV7-2 | CASSLALGTAEAFF | TGTGCCAGCAGCTTAGCCCTCGGGACAGCCGAAGCTTTCTTT
TRBJ1-2 | . | . | TRBV7-9 | CASRSEGANYGYTF | TGTGCCAGCAGATCCGAAGGGGCAAACTATGGCTACACCTTC
TRBJ2-1 | . | . | TRBV4-1 | CASSQGVSYNEQFF | TGCGCCAGCAGCCAAGGTGTATCCTACAATGAGCAGTTCTTC
TRBJ2-7 | TRBD2 | . | TRBV18 | CASSPGLAGTYEQYF | TGTGCCAGCTCACCAGGCCTAGCGGGAACGTACGAGCAGTACTTC
TRBJ1-2 | . | . | TRBV6-1 | CATQTTDTRYGYTF | TGTGCCACGCAAACTACGGACACCCGCTATGGCTACACCTTC
TRBJ2-1 | TRBD2 | . | TRBV15 | CATRGEGLRHNEQFF | TGTGCCACCAGGGGAGAGGGACTACGCCACAATGAGCAGTTCTTC
TRBJ1-6 | TRBD1 | . | TRBV2 | CASSRDRAHNSPLHF | TGTGCCAGCAGTCGGGACAGGGCTCATAATTCACCCCTCCACTTT
TRBJ2-7 | TRBD2 | . | TRBV7-2 | CASSGGLAGGYYEQYF | TGTGCCAGCAGCGGGGGACTAGCGGGAGGGTACTACGAGCAGTACTTC
TRBJ2-2 | . | . | TRBV6-5 | CASMFGRTGELFF | TGTGCCAGCATGTTTGGGAGAACCGGGGAGCTGTTTTTT
TRBJ2-5 | . | . | TRBV5-4 | CASSLKEPQETQYF | TGTGCCAGCAGCTTGAAAGAGCCCCAAGAGACCCAGTACTTC
TRBJ1-2 | TRBD1 | few | TRBV7-9 | CASTEFDRANYGYTF | TGTGCCAGCACCGAATTCGACAGGGCTAACTATGGCTACACCTTC
TRBJ2-3 | TRBD2 | . | TRBV4-1 | CASSQAAGGHTDTQYF | TGCGCCAGCAGCCAAGCAGCGGGGGGCCACACAGATACGCAGTATTTT
TRBJ1-2 | . | . | TRBV5-1 | CASSLEGIPDYGYTF | TGCGCCAGCAGCTTGGAGGGGATTCCGGACTATGGCTACACCTTC
TRBJ1-4 | . | . | TRBV7-8 | CASSSDRGEKLFF | TGTGCCAGCAGTTCAGATCGGGGGGAAAAACTGTTTTTT
TRBJ2-1 | TRBD2 | . | TRBV7-2 | CASSWTRSNEQFF | TGTGCCAGCAGCTGGACTAGATCCAATGAGCAGTTCTTC
TRBJ2-7 | TRBD2 | once | TRBV29-1 | CSVTTVEGGREQYF | TGCAGCGTTACGACGGTGGAGGGAGGGCGCGAGCAGTACTTC
TRBJ2-3 | TRBD1 | . | TRBV2 | CASKDRGAQNTQYF | TGTGCCAGCAAGGACAGGGGTGCTCAAAATACGCAGTATTTT